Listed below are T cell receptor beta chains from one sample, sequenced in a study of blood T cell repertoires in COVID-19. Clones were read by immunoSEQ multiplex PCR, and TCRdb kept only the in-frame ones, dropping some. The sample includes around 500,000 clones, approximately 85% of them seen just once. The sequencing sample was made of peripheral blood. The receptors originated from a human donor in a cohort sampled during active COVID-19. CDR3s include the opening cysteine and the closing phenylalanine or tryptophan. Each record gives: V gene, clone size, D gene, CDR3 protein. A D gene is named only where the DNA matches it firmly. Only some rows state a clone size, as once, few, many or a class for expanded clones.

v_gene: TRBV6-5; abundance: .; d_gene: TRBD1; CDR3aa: CASSSQGANEKLFF
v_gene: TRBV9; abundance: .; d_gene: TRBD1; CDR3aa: CASSKTGGVRVNTEAFF
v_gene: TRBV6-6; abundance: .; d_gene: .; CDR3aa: CASSYGGINNEQFF
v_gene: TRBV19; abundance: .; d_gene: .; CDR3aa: CASSEAATNEKLFF
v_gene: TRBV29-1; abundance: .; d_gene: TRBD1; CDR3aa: CSGRQGSNEKLFF
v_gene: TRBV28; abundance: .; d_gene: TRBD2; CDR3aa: CASSTSGGHNEQFF
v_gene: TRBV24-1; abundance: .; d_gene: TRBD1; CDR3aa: CATSRGQGTGELFF
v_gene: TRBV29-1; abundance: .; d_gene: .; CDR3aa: CSVGDTRMNTEAFF
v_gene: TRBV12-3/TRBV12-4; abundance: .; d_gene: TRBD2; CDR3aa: CAAGANTGELFF
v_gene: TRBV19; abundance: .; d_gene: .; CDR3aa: CASSSQGNTGELFF
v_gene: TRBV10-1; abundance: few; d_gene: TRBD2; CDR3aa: CASSELAGPQETQYF
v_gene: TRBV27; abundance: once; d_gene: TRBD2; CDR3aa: CASSLSGGTGELFF
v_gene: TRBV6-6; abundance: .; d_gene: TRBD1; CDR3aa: CASSLDRVVYGYTF
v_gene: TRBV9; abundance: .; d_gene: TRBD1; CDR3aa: CASSVLGTAYEQYF
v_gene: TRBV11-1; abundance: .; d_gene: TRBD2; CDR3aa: CASSQGRLADQETQYF
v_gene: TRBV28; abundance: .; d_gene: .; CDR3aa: CASIGGASYEQYF
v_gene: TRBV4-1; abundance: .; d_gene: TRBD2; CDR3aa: CASSARTSGSVNEQFF
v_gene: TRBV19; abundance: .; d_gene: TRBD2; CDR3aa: CASSIRGVRETQYF
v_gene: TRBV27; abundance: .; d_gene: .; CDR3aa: CASSLYSYTVKGRELHTEAFF
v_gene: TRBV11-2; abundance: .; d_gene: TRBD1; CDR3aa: CASSFNRGDYGYTF
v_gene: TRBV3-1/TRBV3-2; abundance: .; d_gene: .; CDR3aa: CASSQVAGGLAGNEQFF
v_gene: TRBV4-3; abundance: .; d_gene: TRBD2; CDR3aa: CASSVSSGSSYNEQFF
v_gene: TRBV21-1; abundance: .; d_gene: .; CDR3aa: CASSRQGLRYEQYF
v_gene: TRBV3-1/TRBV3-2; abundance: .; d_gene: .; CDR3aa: CASSLGRHSGNTIYF
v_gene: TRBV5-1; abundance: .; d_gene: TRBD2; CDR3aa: CASCRGGEETQYF
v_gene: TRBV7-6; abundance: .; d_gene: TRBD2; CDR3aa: CASSQTSGRATGTQYF
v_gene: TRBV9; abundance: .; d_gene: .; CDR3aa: CASSVGLGSGLVYEQYF
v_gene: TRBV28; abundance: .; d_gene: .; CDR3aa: CASSLQGSNEKLFF
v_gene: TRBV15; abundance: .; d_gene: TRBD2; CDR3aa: CATSSGGQRGYNEQFF
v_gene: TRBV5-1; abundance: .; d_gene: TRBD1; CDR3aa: CASSGEPRDSYEQYF
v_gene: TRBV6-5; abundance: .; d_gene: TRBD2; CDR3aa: CASRLAGGPIHEQYF